This T cell receptor (beta chain) was sequenced in a study of human T cells and chemical hapten exposure. TCRdb ran MiXCR on the RACE reads and lists one entry per CDR3 protein. The sample includes some 190,000 distinct CDR3 sequences, about 22% seen only once; the top ten take about 6.7%. The germline V gene encodes CDR1 MNHEY and CDR2 SVGEGT. The V gene lost 5 bases and the J gene lost 4 bases, with 12 bases spanning the gap. This CDR3 is built from 14 residues. Time point indicated: patch test 1, 2 weeks after DPC sensitization. Stated treatment: therapeutic diphenylcyclopropenone sensitization with weekly scalp DPC. A single count supports this clonotype.

This sequence originates from a woman in her forties or fifties with alopecia areata. Some clones in this sample may be carry-over from other donors' samples. The sequenced sample was whole blood, obtained in connection with sensitization to the hapten diphenylcyclopropenone (DPC). The chain links TRBV6-2 or TRBV6-3 to TRBJ1-5; possibly TRBD1 for D (6 bases). CDR3 amino acids: CASSGPRGNQPQHF. The CDR3 DNA follows: TGTGCCAGCAGTGGACCAAGGGGGAATCAGCCCCAGCATTTT.